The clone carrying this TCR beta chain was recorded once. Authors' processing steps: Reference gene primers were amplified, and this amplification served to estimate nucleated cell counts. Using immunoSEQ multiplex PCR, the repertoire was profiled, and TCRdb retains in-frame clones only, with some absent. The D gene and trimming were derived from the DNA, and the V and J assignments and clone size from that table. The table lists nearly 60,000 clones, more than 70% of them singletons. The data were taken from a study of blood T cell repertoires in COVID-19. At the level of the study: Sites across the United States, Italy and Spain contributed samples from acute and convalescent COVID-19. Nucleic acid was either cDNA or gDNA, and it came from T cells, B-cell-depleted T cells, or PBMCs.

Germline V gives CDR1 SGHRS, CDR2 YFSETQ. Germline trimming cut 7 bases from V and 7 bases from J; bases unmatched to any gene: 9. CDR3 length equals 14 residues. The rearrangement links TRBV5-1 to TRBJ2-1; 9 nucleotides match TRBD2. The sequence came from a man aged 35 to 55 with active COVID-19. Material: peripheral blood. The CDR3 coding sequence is TGCGCCAGCGGGCTAGCGGGGAGGGGAAATGAGCAGTTCTTC. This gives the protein CASGLAGRGNEQFF.